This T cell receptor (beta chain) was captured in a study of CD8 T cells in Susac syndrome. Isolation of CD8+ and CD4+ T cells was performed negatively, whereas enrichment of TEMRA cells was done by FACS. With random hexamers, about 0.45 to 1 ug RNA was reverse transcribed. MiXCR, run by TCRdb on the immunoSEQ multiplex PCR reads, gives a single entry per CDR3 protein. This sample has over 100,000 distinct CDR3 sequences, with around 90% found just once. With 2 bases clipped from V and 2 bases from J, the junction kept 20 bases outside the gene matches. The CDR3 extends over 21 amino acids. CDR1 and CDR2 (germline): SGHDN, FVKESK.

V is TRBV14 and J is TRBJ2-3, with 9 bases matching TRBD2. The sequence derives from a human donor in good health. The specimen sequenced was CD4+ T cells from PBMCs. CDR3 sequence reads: CASSQTRGFSVAGDYTDTQYF. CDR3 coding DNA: TGTGCCAGCAGCCAAACCCGTGGTTTTTCGGTAGCGGGAGACTACACAGATACGCAGTATTTT. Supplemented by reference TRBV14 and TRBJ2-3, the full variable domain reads EAGVTQFPSHSVIEKGQTVTLRCDPISGHDNLYWYRRVMGKEIKFLLHFVKESKQDESGMPNNRFLAERTGGTYSTLKVQPAELEDSGVYFCASSQTRGFSVAGDYTDTQYFGPGTRLTVL.